The next 11 T cell receptor beta chains were all read from a single sample in a study of breast tumors, draining lymph nodes, adjacent tissues. Samples came from axillary lymph nodes draining the breast cancer. TCRdb re-analysed the multiplex PCR reads in MiXCR, keeping a single row per CDR3 protein. The table lists about 230,000 distinct CDR3 sequences, roughly 32% of them singletons. The sample was axillary lymph node tissue. All receptors derive from a female donor with breast cancer. Some clones in this sample may be carry-over from other donors' samples.

This clonotype was recorded at least ten times. The chain combines TRBV2 with TRBJ1-2; no clear D gene. The CDR3 totals 13 residues. V was clipped by 3 bases and J by 5 bases, with 10 bases between them. From germline, CDR1 is SNHLY and CDR2 FYNNEI. The CDR3 region has the DNA TGTGCCAGCAGTGAGAGGCAGGTATATGGCTACACCTTC. As protein: CASSERQVYGYTF.

This clonotype has ten or more counts. The V gene is TRBV6-5, the J gene TRBJ2-7, with TRBD1 matching over 9 bases. V lost 6 bases, J lost 4 bases, and 7 bases stayed unmatched. CDR3 size: 14 residues. Germline V gene lookup returns CDR1 MNHEY and CDR2 SVGAGI. The CDR3 spells CASSPPGTGYEQYF. The CDR3 DNA is TGTGCCAGCAGCCCCCCCGGGACAGGGTACGAGCAGTACTTC.

This clonotype was seen ten or more times. The CDR3 region has the DNA TGTGCCAGCAGCCAAGTGAAAGCGGGAACCGGGGAGCTGTTTTTT. Residues: CASSQVKAGTGELFF. V gene TRBV4-2 combines with J gene TRBJ2-2; 7 bases agree with TRBD2. CDR1 is LGHNA, CDR2 YNFKEQ, per germline. V lost 1 base to trimming and J lost 5 bases; unmatched junction nucleotides: 4. This CDR3 is built from 15 residues.

In its sample, this clonotype was seen many times. This chain connects TRBV5-1 to TRBJ2-3, with 7 bases fitting TRBD2. The CDR3 length is 17 residues. V gave up 7 bases and J gave up 4 bases; unmatched junction bases: 18. In germline, CDR1 is SGHRS, CDR2 YFSETQ. Here the CDR3 reads CASSPLQGGSGADTQYF. For the CDR3, the DNA is TGCGCCAGCTCTCCCCTGCAGGGAGGGAGCGGGGCAGATACGCAGTATTTT.

DNA for the CDR3: TGTGCCAGCAGCGACGGACAGGGTAATGAAAAACTGTTTTTT. It yields the protein CASSDGQGNEKLFF. The V call is TRBV9, the J call TRBJ1-4; 8 nucleotides match TRBD1. Per germline, CDR1 SGDLS and CDR2 YYNGEE. The CDR3 is 14 amino acids. V gave up 3 bases and J gave up 4 bases; unmatched junction bases: 2.

This clonotype showed up many times. The rearrangement joins TRBV19 to TRBJ1-5; 8 bases are a match to TRBD1. The CDR3 totals 14 residues. Germline V lookup: CDR1 LNHDA, CDR2 SQIVND (reference sequence). The V segment lost 5 bases and the J segment 6 bases; nucleotides outside the gene matches: 6. In nucleotides, the CDR3 is TGTGCCAGTAGTTTTGCCCAGGGGGCTCAGCCCCAGCATTTT. It codes for CASSFAQGAQPQHF.

The chain employs TRBV29-1 and TRBJ2-2; D remains unclear. Germline CDR1 is SQVTM and CDR2 is ANQGSEA. V dropped 7 bases and J dropped 2 bases, with 5 bases sitting between them. This CDR3 region has 11 residues. The CDR3 protein is CSARNTGELFF. CDR3 in DNA: TGCAGCGCACGAAACACCGGGGAGCTGTTTTTT.

This clonotype was seen ten or more times. This rearrangement joins TRBV6-2 or TRBV6-3 to TRBJ1-6; 7 positions agree with TRBD1. There are 14 residues in the CDR3. CDR1 is MNHEY, CDR2 SVGEGT, per germline. V trimming: 4 bases; J trimming: 10 bases; junction bases outside the gene matches: 7. In nucleotides, the CDR3 is TGTGCCAGCAGTTTTGGACAGGTTGGCTCACCCCTCCACTTT. Translated: CASSFGQVGSPLHF.

The CDR3 loop is CASSQENMNTEAFF. Written as DNA, the CDR3 is TGTGCCAGCAGCCAGGAAAACATGAACACTGAAGCTTTCTTT. The chain has TRBV3-1 and TRBJ1-1; D ambiguous. V shed 3 bases and J shed 0 bases, with 8 bases lying between them. From germline, CDR1 is LGHDT and CDR2 YNNKEL (reference sequence). This CDR3 contains 14 residues.

This clonotype was seen at least ten times. This sequence joins TRBV30 and TRBJ1-2; tentative D call: TRBD1 (6 bases). V was cut by 0 bases and J by 7 bases, with 15 bases left in between. Germline loops: CDR1 GTSNPN, CDR2 SVGIG (reference sequence). The CDR3 is 14 residues long. CDR3 region: CAWSVRSRGGGYTF. The CDR3 bases are TGTGCCTGGAGTGTTCGAAGCAGGGGAGGTGGCTACACCTTC.

In its sample, this clonotype was seen many times. The genes are TRBV18 and TRBJ2-7; 8 nucleotides line up with TRBD1. From germline, CDR1 is KGHSH and CDR2 LQKENI. The CDR3 is made up of 14 amino acids. V lost 5 bases and J lost 5; bases outside the gene matches: 8. The CDR3 loop is CASSTGGQVNEQYF. CDR3 nucleotides: TGTGCCAGCTCAACCGGGGGACAGGTCAACGAGCAGTACTTC.